The sequence of this T cell receptor (beta chain) was determined in a study of blood T cell repertoires in COVID-19. Overall study context: The United States, Italy and Spain were the sources of the acute and convalescent COVID-19 samples. The cDNA or gDNA used as material had been derived from T cells, B-cell-depleted T cells, or PBMCs.

The data were produced by immunoSEQ multiplex PCR, yet TCRdb's version contains in-frame clones alone and is incomplete. Among 110,000 or so clones, over 75% were seen once, and the ten largest hold approximately 1.5%. In germline, CDR1 is LGHDT, CDR2 YNNKEL (reference sequence). The CDR3 is 18 residues long. V gave up 3 bases and J gave up 0 bases; unmatched junction bases: 10. Source material: peripheral blood. This rearrangement joins TRBV3-1 (or the pseudogene TRBV3-2) to TRBJ2-3, with 9 bases identical to TRBD2. The TCR sequence derives from a man over 45 with acute or convalescent COVID-19. The CDR3 here is CASSQSPAGGVSTDTQYF. CDR3 DNA: TGTGCCAGCAGCCAGTCCCCGGCGGGGGGGGTAAGCACAGATACGCAGTATTTT.